This TCR beta chain was documented in a study of cytomegalovirus exposure and HLA in healthy donors. With 60 Vbeta and 13 Jbeta primers, the PCR was carried out. Sequencing was performed with immunoSEQ multiplex PCR; in TCRdb, only in-frame clones are kept and a portion is missing. The sample lists about 170,000 clones, more than 80% seen once, with approximately 0.78% in the top ten. Regarding this clone: The junction and the germline gene differ at one end; a read error may be behind it.

What was sequenced was PBMCs. The source of this sequence is a woman between 18 and 30 years old in good health and CMV-seronegative.

The CDR3 region is CASSQESGSSYEQYF. CDR3 bases: TGTGCCAGCAGCCAAGAAAGCGGGAGCTCCTACGAGCAGTACTTC. The chain links TRBV4-1 to TRBJ2-7, with 8 bases lining up with TRBD2. From germline, CDR1 is MGHRA and CDR2 YSYEKL. This CDR3 is built from 15 residues.